The text below deals with one TCR beta chain. The patients had surgically resected primary melanoma at risk of metastatic recurrence. In germline, CDR1 is KGHSH, CDR2 LQKENI. CDR3 length equals 14 residues. J gave up 8 bases and V 3 bases, and 8 bases lay outside the gene matches. These data belong to a study of primary melanoma T cells and metastatic recurrence. TCRdb's table, derived via immunoSEQ multiplex PCR, lists solely in-frame clones and lacks some. Of more than 200 clones listed, around 86% are singletons. The source of this sequence is a human donor with melanoma. The material sequenced was melanoma tumor tissue. The V and J genes are TRBV18 and TRBJ2-7, with 9 bases lining up with TRBD1. For the CDR3, the DNA is TGTGCCAGCTCACCGGGACAGGGCCTTGGGCAGCAGTACTTC. This sequence encodes CASSPGQGLGQQYF.